This T cell receptor (beta chain) was captured by sequencing in a study of cytomegalovirus exposure and HLA in healthy donors. The study ran its PCR with 60 Vbeta and 13 Jbeta primers. The protocol was immunoSEQ multiplex PCR, while the TCRdb copy is restricted to in-frame clones and leaves out a portion. The table records approximately 190,000 clones, over 65% of them present only once. The origin of this receptor is a woman aged 25 to 45 in good health and CMV-seronegative. The sequenced material came from PBMCs.

For the CDR3, the DNA is TGTGCCAGCAGCTACGGGACTCGTGGGTACGAGCAGTACTTC. The encoded protein is CASSYGTRGYEQYF. The chain carries TRBV7-6 and TRBJ2-7, with a weak D call TRBD2 (6 bases). V lost 4 bases and J lost 4, with 14 bases in between. CDR3 length equals 14 residues. Germline V gene sequence: CDR1 SGHVS, CDR2 FNYEAQ.